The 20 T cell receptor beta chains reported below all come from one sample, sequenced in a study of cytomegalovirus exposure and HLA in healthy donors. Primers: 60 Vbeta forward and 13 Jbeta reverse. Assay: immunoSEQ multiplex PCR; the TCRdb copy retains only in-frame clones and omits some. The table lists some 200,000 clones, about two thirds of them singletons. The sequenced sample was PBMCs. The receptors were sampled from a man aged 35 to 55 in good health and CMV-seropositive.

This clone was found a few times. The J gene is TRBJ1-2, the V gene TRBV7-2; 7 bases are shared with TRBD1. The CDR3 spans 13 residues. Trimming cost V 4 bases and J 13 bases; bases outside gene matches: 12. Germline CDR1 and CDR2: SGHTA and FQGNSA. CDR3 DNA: TGTGCCAGCAGCTCAACCCGACAGGGTTCTCTCACCTTC. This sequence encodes CASSSTRQGSLTF.

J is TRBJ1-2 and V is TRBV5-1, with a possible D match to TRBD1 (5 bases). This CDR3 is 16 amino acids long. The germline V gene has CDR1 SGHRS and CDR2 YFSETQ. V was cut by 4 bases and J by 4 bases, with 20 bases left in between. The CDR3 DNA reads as TGCGCCAGCAGCCCCTCCGCCTCACAGGAGATCTATGGCTACACCTTC. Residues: CASSPSASQEIYGYTF.

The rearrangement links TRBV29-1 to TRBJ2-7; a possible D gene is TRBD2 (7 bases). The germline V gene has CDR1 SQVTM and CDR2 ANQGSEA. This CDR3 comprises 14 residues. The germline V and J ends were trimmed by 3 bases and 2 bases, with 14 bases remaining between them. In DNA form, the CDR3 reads TGCAGCGTTGAGTTGGGGGGGCCGGCCTACGAGCAGTACTTC. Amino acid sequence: CSVELGGPAYEQYF.

CDR3 nucleotides: TGTGCCAGCAGCCTCACAGCGAACACTGAAGCTTTCTTT. Its protein is CASSLTANTEAFF. The rearrangement joins TRBV14 to TRBJ1-1; no clear D. Deletions cut 4 bases from V and 1 base from J, with 7 bases between. The CDR3 has 13 amino acids. CDR1 is SGHDN and CDR2 is FVKESK in the germline V gene.

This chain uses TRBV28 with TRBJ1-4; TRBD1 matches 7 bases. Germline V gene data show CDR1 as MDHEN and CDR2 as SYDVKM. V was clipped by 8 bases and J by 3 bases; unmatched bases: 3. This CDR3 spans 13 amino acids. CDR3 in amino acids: CASSGQPNEKLFF. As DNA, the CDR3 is TGTGCCAGCTCGGGACAGCCTAATGAAAAACTGTTTTTT.

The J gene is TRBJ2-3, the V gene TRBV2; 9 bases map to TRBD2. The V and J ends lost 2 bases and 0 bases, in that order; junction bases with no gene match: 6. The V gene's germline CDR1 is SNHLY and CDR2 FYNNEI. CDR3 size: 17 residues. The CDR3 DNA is TGTGCCAGCAGTGAATGGGCTAGCGGGACTAGCACAGATACGCAGTATTTT. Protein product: CASSEWASGTSTDTQYF.

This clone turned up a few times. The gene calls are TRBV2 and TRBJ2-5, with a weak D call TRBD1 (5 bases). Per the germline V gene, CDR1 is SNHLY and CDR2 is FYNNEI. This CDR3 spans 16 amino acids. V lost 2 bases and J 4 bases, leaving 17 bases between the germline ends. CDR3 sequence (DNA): TGTGCCAGCAGTGAACTCACCCCCCAGGGTTTAGAGACCCAGTACTTC. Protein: CASSELTPQGLETQYF.

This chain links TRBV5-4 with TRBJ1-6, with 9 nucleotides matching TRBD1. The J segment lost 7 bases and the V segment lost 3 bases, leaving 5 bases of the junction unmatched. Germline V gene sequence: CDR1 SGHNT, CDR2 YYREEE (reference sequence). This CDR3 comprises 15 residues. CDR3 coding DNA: TGTGCCAGCAGCTCTGGGACAGGGTCGAATTCACCCCTCCACTTT. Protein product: CASSSGTGSNSPLHF.

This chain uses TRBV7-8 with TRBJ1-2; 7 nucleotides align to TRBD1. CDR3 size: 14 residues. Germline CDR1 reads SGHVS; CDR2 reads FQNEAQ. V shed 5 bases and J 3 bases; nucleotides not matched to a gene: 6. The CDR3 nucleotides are TGTGCCAGCAGCCCCCACAGGGGCGACTATGGCTACACCTTC. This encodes CASSPHRGDYGYTF.

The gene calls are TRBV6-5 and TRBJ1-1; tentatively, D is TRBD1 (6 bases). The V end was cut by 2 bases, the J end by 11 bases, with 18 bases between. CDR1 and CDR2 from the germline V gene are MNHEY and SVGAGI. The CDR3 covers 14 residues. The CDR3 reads CASSYRGGGPGAFF. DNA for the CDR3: TGTGCCAGCAGTTACCGTGGGGGGGGCCCTGGGGCTTTCTTT.

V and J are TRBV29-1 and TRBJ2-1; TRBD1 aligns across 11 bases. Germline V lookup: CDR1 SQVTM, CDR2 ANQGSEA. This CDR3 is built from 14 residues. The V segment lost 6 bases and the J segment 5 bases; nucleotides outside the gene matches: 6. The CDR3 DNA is TGCAGCGTGGAGGGACAGGGGGGGAACAATGAGCAGTTCTTC. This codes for CSVEGQGGNNEQFF.

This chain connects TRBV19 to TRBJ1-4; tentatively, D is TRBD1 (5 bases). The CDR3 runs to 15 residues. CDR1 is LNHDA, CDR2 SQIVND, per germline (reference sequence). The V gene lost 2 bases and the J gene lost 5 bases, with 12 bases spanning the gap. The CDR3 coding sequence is TGTGCCAGTAGTATAAGTAGGAAGGGGAATGAAAAACTGTTTTTT. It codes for CASSISRKGNEKLFF.

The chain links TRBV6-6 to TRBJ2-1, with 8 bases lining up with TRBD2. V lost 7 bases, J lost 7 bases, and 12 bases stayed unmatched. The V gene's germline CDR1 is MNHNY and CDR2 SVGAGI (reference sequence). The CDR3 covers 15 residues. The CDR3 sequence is CASTPLSGGRNEQFF. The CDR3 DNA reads TGTGCCAGCACTCCTCTATCGGGGGGGCGGAATGAGCAGTTCTTC.

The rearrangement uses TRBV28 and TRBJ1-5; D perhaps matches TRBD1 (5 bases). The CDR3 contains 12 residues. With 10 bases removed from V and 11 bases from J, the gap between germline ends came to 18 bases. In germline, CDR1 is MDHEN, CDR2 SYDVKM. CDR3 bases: TGTGCCACCGCCCTTGCGGGGCTAACCCAGCATTTT. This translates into CATALAGLTQHF. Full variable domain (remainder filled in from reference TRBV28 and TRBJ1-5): DVKVTQSSRYLVKRTGEKVFLECVQDMDHENMFWYRQDPGLGLRLIYFSYDVKMKEKGDIPEGYSVSREKKERFSLILESASTNQTSMYLCATALAGLTQHFGDGTRLSIL.

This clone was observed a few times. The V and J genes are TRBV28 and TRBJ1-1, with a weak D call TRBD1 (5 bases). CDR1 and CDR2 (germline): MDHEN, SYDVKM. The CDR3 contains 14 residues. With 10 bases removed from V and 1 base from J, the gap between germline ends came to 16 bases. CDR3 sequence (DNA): TGTGCCACCGACACCCTCGGGGGGAACACTGAAGCTTTCTTT. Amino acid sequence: CATDTLGGNTEAFF.

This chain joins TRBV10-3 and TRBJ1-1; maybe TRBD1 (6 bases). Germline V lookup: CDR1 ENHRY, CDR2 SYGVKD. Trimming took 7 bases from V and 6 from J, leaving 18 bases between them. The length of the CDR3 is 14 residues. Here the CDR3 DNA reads TGTGCCATCATCCTAGCCGACAGGATGTCTGAAGCTTTCTTT. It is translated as CAIILADRMSEAFF.

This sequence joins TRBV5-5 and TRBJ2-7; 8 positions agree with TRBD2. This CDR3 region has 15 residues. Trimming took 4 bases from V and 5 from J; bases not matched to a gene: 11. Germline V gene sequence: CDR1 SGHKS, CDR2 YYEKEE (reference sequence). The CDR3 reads CASSGGGAGVHEQYF. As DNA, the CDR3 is TGTGCCAGCAGCGGGGGGGGAGCGGGGGTGCACGAGCAGTACTTC.

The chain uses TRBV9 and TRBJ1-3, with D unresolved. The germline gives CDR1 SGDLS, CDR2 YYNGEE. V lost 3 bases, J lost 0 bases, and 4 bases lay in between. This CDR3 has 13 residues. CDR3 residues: CASSAISGNTIYF. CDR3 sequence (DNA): TGTGCCAGCAGCGCCATCTCTGGAAACACCATATATTTT.

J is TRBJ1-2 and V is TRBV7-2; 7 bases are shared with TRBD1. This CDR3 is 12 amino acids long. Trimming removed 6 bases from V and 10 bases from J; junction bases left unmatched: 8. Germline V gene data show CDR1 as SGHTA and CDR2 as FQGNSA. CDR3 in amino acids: CASSQRQGTYTF. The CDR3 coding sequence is TGTGCCAGCAGTCAAAGACAGGGAACCTACACCTTC.

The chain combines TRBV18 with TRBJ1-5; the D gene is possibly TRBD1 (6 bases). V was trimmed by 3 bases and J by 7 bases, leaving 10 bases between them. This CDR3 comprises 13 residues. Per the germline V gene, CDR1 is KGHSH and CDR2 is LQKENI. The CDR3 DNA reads TGTGCCAGCTCACCGACGAGGGGGCAGCCCCAGCATTTT. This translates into CASSPTRGQPQHF.